This T cell receptor beta chain was sequenced during a study of siplizumab effects on memory and regulatory T cells. The CDR3 is made up of 16 amino acids. Trimming cost V 7 bases and J 5 bases, with 23 bases left between them. CDR1 and CDR2 (germline): PRHDT, FYEKMQ (reference sequence). Study outcomes and limitations: Greater diversity than memory cells seemed evident in naive T cells, which also appeared to be major alloresponse contributors. Sequences below about 10^-5 frequency were poorly captured, and few alloreactive clones mapped to unstimulated subsets.

Assays examined about 100,000 TCR templates per sample. The repertoire was sequenced with immunoSEQ multiplex PCR; TCRdb's copy has only in-frame clones and lacks some. The sample carries around 86,000 clones, 90% to 95% recorded once. A note on this clone: As yet, its antigen is unknown.

Specimen: non-Treg CD4+ T cells sorted from blood. J is TRBJ2-5 and V is TRBV13; D may be TRBD1 (6 bases). This clonotype was sampled from a human donor in good health. The CDR3 nucleotides read TGTGCCAGCACCTCACCCGGGACAAAGGTGTCGGAGACCCAGTACTTC. This translates into CASTSPGTKVSETQYF.